Below are 32 T cell receptor beta chains sequenced from a single sample in a study of human T cells and chemical hapten exposure. Time point defined: healthy volunteer bleed at 6 weeks. Total RNA was isolated from whole blood that had not been fractionated. MiXCR, applied by TCRdb to the RACE reads, yields one record per CDR3 protein. Of some 78,000 distinct CDR3 sequences listed, 8.6% were seen once; the top ten hold over 1.5%. The sequenced sample was whole blood. The source of these receptors is a male donor in good health. Some clones in this sample may be carry-over from other donors' samples.

For this clonotype: This may come from a read error, since a much larger clone is one base off. The gene calls are TRBV7-8 and TRBJ2-1, with 15 positions matching TRBD2. Germline V lookup: CDR1 SGHVS, CDR2 FQNEAQ. With V trimmed by 5 bases and J by 5 bases, 10 bases remained unmatched. The length of the CDR3 is 18 residues. CDR3 nucleotide sequence: TGTGCCAGCAGCCCCGGGACTAGCGGGGGGCAAGCTCACAATGAGCAGTTCTTC. It translates to CASSPGTSGGQAHNEQFF.

This clonotype has a handful of counts. J is TRBJ1-4 and V is TRBV7-2; no definite D call. The CDR3 loop spans 13 amino acids. Trimming took 2 bases from V and 6 from J, leaving 7 bases between them. Germline CDR1 SGHTA, CDR2 FQGNSA. CDR3 sequence (DNA): TGTGCCAGCAGCTTACGCTGGGATGAAAAACTGTTTTTT. Its translation is CASSLRWDEKLFF.

The V gene is TRBV27, the J gene TRBJ1-2; a possible D gene is TRBD1 (6 bases). Trimming took off 3 bases at V and 4 bases at J, with 15 bases between the two ends. CDR3 length: 15 residues. The germline gives CDR1 MNHEY, CDR2 SMNVEV (reference sequence). The CDR3 reads CASSFMGARSYGYTF. DNA for the CDR3: TGTGCCAGCAGTTTCATGGGGGCGCGGAGCTATGGCTACACCTTC.

This clonotype was detected ten times or more. The rearrangement joins TRBV3-1 to TRBJ1-5; the D gene is possibly TRBD1 (5 bases). Between the trimmed V and J ends, which lost 5 bases and 2 bases, there was a span of 19 bases. Germline CDR1 and CDR2: LGHDT and YNNKEL (reference sequence). The CDR3 is 17 residues long. CDR3 DNA sequence: TGTGCCAGCAGCTTAGGGACTTCCCTAGCTGGCAATCAGCCCCAGCATTTT. Residues: CASSLGTSLAGNQPQHF.

In this sample, this clonotype turned up a few times. V and J are TRBV11-2 and TRBJ2-5; a possible D gene is TRBD1 (6 bases). V was shortened by 5 bases and J by 1 base, with 14 bases between the two germline ends. The CDR3 is 15 residues long. The germline CDR1 and CDR2 sequences are SGHAT and FQNNGV. CDR3: CASSHREEAQETQYF. The CDR3 bases are TGTGCCAGCAGCCACAGGGAAGAGGCCCAAGAGACCCAGTACTTC.

This clonotype came up a few times. The chain employs TRBV4-3 and TRBJ2-1, with 9 bases that match TRBD2. From germline, CDR1 is LGHNA and CDR2 YSLEER. CDR3 length: 17 residues. J gave up 5 bases and V 2 bases, and 10 bases lay outside the gene matches. The CDR3 nucleotides read TGCGCCAGCAGCCAATCTCCCGGGACTAGCTGGGACAATGAGCAGTTCTTC. Residues: CASSQSPGTSWDNEQFF.

In its sample, this clonotype was seen a few times. The gene calls are TRBV20-1 and TRBJ2-7; maybe TRBD2 (6 bases). Germline CDR1 reads DFQATT; CDR2 reads SNEGSKA (reference sequence). V shed 5 bases and J shed 5 bases, with 16 bases lying between them. The CDR3 consists of 13 residues. Here the CDR3 reads CSAGGPGVDEQYF. The DNA of the CDR3 is TGCAGTGCTGGCGGACCGGGGGTAGACGAGCAGTACTTC.

This clonotype occurred many times. The gene calls are TRBV6-1 and TRBJ2-7; 7 nucleotides line up with TRBD2. This CDR3 is 15 amino acids long. J lost 1 base, V lost 6 bases, and 9 bases had no gene match. Germline V gene lookup returns CDR1 MNHNS and CDR2 SASEGT. The CDR3 region has the DNA TGTGCCAGCAGCTCCCCGGCGGGAGTGTCCTACGAGCAGTACTTC. Amino acid sequence: CASSSPAGVSYEQYF.

The table lists this clonotype with a few counts. The chain joins TRBV7-6 to TRBJ1-1; 9 bases are a match to TRBD1. The CDR3 consists of 19 residues. J gave up 1 base and V 3 bases, and 15 bases lay outside the gene matches. The germline V gene encodes CDR1 SGHVS and CDR2 FNYEAQ. The CDR3 loop is CASSFRSGTGIRTNTEAFF. In nucleotides, the CDR3 is TGTGCCAGCAGCTTTAGATCCGGGACAGGGATCCGAACGAACACTGAAGCTTTCTTT.

This clonotype has more than one count but fewer than ten. This rearrangement joins TRBV20-1 to TRBJ2-4, with 7 bases matching TRBD1. V lost 7 bases and J lost 0; bases outside the gene matches: 3. Germline CDR1 reads DFQATT; CDR2 reads SNEGSKA (reference sequence). The CDR3 consists of 13 residues. CDR3 amino acids: CSVAGGAKNIQYF. The DNA for the CDR3 is TGCAGTGTTGCAGGGGGAGCCAAAAACATTCAGTACTTC.

This clonotype was seen a few times. This sequence joins TRBV12-3 or TRBV12-4 and TRBJ1-6, with D perhaps TRBD1 (5 bases). The V and J ends lost 3 bases and 5 bases respectively, with 8 bases between them. This CDR3 is built from 14 residues. CDR3 loop: CASSFRDHNSPLHF. CDR3 sequence (DNA): TGTGCCAGCAGTTTCCGGGACCATAATTCACCCCTCCACTTT.

The V gene is TRBV6-5, the J gene TRBJ1-5; D unclear. V lost 2 bases and J 0 bases, leaving 8 bases between the germline ends. CDR1 is MNHEY and CDR2 is SVGAGI in the germline V gene. CDR3 length: 15 amino acids. The CDR3, as DNA: TGTGCCAGCAGTTACGACGGAAATAGCAATCAGCCCCAGCATTTT. Translation gives CASSYDGNSNQPQHF.

This clonotype has just a few counts. This chain connects TRBV27 to TRBJ2-2; TRBD1 is a possible D gene (7 bases). The CDR3 covers 14 residues. In germline, CDR1 is MNHEY, CDR2 SMNVEV (reference sequence). The V end was cut by 7 bases, the J end by 6 bases, with 15 bases between. Here the CDR3 DNA reads TGTGCCAGCACTCATCCCAGGGGGGCCGGGGAGCTGTTTTTT. Protein sequence: CASTHPRGAGELFF.

This clonotype has only a few counts. The rearrangement links TRBV6-2 or TRBV6-3 to TRBJ1-1; no firm D call. The V and J ends lost 7 bases and 4 bases respectively, with 16 bases between them. The CDR3 is made up of 14 amino acids. CDR1 and CDR2 from the germline V gene are MNHEY and SVGEGT. CDR3 nucleotide sequence: TGTGCCAGCAACGCCCTTGGACGGCCCACTGAAGCTTTCTTT. As protein: CASNALGRPTEAFF.

This chain connects TRBV29-1 to TRBJ1-1; the D is unclear. The ends were cut back, 8 bases at V and 1 base at J, with 8 bases in the middle. CDR3 length: 11 amino acids. Germline V gene sequence: CDR1 SQVTM, CDR2 ANQGSEA. CDR3 nucleotide sequence: TGCAGCACACTGCGGAACACTGAAGCTTTCTTT. Translation gives CSTLRNTEAFF. Variable domain in full (rest from reference TRBV29-1 and TRBJ1-1): SAVISQKPSRDICQRGTSLTIQCQVDSQVTMMFWYRQQPGQSLTLIATANQGSEATYESGFVIDKFPISRPNLTFSTLTVSNMSPEDSSIYLCSTLRNTEAFFGQGTRLTVV.

As to this clonotype: Mismatch with germline at one junction end may stem from a read error. This chain links TRBV12-3 or TRBV12-4 with TRBJ2-2; D not certain. This CDR3 comprises 12 residues. The chain's CDR3 is CASSLNIGELFF. CDR3 DNA: TGTGCCAGCAGTTTAAACATCGGGGAGCTGTTTTTT.

V and J are TRBV7-8 and TRBJ1-6; D might be TRBD1 (5 bases). With 2 bases removed from V and 5 bases from J, the gap between germline ends came to 10 bases. The CDR3 sequence is 15 residues long. CDR1 and CDR2 (germline): SGHVS, FQNEAQ. CDR3 bases: TGTGCCAGCAGCTTAATTTCAGGGAATAATTCACCCCTCCACTTT. Protein: CASSLISGNNSPLHF.

This clonotype was seen at least ten times. The CDR3 DNA reads as TGTGCCAGCAGTTTATCGGGAGATGGGGAGACCCAGTACTTC. This sequence encodes CASSLSGDGETQYF. V gene TRBV12-3 or TRBV12-4 combines with J gene TRBJ2-5; D is perhaps TRBD2 (6 bases). V was clipped by 2 bases and J by 5 bases, with 12 bases between them. The CDR3 consists of 14 residues.

This clonotype was seen a few times. The CDR3 region is CASSQDFGTPSQPQHF. The CDR3 bases are TGTGCCAGCAGCCAAGATTTTGGGACCCCGAGCCAGCCCCAGCATTTT. The V gene is TRBV4-2, the J gene TRBJ1-5; D perhaps matches TRBD1 (5 bases). This CDR3 has 16 residues. CDR1 is LGHNA and CDR2 is YNFKEQ in the germline V gene. V lost 0 bases and J lost 7, with 16 bases in between.

The count of this clonotype is one. CDR3 sequence reads: CASSLGRKGRQETQYF. The CDR3 DNA reads as TGTGCCAGCAGCTTGGGGCGGAAAGGGAGGCAAGAGACCCAGTACTTC. The chain uses TRBV5-4 and TRBJ2-5; TRBD2 is a possible D gene (6 bases). CDR3 size: 16 residues. Germline CDR1 and CDR2: SGHNT and YYREEE (reference sequence). V lost 0 bases, J lost 2 bases, and 14 bases lay in between.

This clonotype occurred many times. The chain joins TRBV19 to TRBJ1-5, with a tentative D call TRBD1 (6 bases). Germline lookup yields CDR1 LNHDA and CDR2 SQIVND (reference sequence). This CDR3 spans 17 amino acids. V was trimmed by 6 bases and J by 2 bases, leaving 20 bases between them. CDR3 coding DNA: TGTGCCAGTAGGCGGGCAGGGGTGCTCTTCGGCAATCAGCCCCAGCATTTT. This codes for CASRRAGVLFGNQPQHF.

The rearrangement links TRBV4-2 to TRBJ2-6; a possible D gene is TRBD2 (6 bases). Looked up from germline, CDR1 is LGHNA and CDR2 is YNFKEQ. V was cut by 0 bases and J by 0 bases, with 9 bases left in between. The CDR3 loop spans 17 amino acids. The DNA of the CDR3 is TGTGCCAGCAGCCAAGAGGAGGGCTCCTCTGGGGCCAACGTCCTGACTTTC. Encoded protein: CASSQEEGSSGANVLTF.

CDR3 nucleotide sequence: TGCAGCGTCAGCACCACTAGCGGGGCCTTGGGTGAGCAGTTCTTC. This encodes CSVSTTSGALGEQFF. This sequence joins TRBV29-1 and TRBJ2-1; the match to TRBD2 covers 10 bases. The CDR3 extends over 15 amino acids. V dropped 6 bases and J dropped 9; count of bases not matched to a gene: 14. Germline V gives CDR1 SQVTM, CDR2 ANQGSEA.

CDR3 sequence: CASMLAGGYEQYF. The CDR3 DNA reads as TGTGCCAGCATGCTAGCGGGAGGGTACGAGCAGTACTTC. This chain joins TRBV5-6 and TRBJ2-7; 12 bases line up with TRBD2. Germline CDR1 SGHDT, CDR2 YYEEEE. J was trimmed by 4 bases and V by 6 bases; bases with no gene match: 2. The CDR3 is 13 amino acids. Full variable domain (outside the CDR3, taken from reference TRBV5-6 and TRBJ2-7): DAGVTQSPTHLIKTRGQQVTLRCSPKSGHDTVSWYQQALGQGPQFIFQYYEEEERQRGNFPDRFSGHQFPNYSSELNVNALLLGDSALYLCASMLAGGYEQYFGPGTRLTVT.

The chain carries TRBV2 and TRBJ1-1; a possible D gene is TRBD1 (6 bases). V was cut by 6 bases and J by 5 bases, with 10 bases left in between. This CDR3 has 12 amino acids. Germline V gives CDR1 SNHLY, CDR2 FYNNEI. This CDR3 reads CASSARGTEAFF. As DNA, the CDR3 is TGTGCCAGCAGCGCCAGGGGTACTGAAGCTTTCTTT.

In its sample, this clonotype was seen a few times. The chain uses TRBV7-9 and TRBJ2-5; possible D gene TRBD2, 5 bases. The V end was cut by 7 bases, the J end by 5 bases, with 11 bases between. Looked up from germline, CDR1 is SEHNR and CDR2 is FQNEAQ (reference sequence). The CDR3 contains 12 residues. The CDR3 loop is CASTPRRETQYF. CDR3 coding DNA: TGTGCCAGCACCCCTCGGAGGGAGACCCAGTACTTC.

V and J are TRBV20-1 and TRBJ2-7; D uncertain. CDR3 length: 14 residues. Germline assignment: CDR1 DFQATT and CDR2 SNEGSKA (reference sequence). V was shortened by 3 bases and J by 3 bases, with 15 bases between the two germline ends. CDR3 protein: CSASVPGSDYEQYF. The CDR3 coding sequence is TGCAGTGCTAGTGTGCCCGGCAGTGACTACGAGCAGTACTTC.

The chain combines TRBV27 with TRBJ1-3; D gene ambiguous. V was shortened by 4 bases and J by 0 bases, with 10 bases between the two germline ends. CDR1 is MNHEY and CDR2 is SMNVEV in the germline V gene (reference sequence). This CDR3 has 15 residues. CDR3 coding DNA: TGTGCCAGCAGTTCAAGCGCCAGCTCTGGAAACACCATATATTTT. It yields the protein CASSSSASSGNTIYF.

The chain couples TRBV12-3 or TRBV12-4 to TRBJ1-5, with D hard to call. Trimming stripped 2 bases from V and 2 bases from J, with 7 bases between. The CDR3 runs to 14 residues. The DNA for the CDR3 is TGTGCCAGCAGTTTACGGTTGGGCAATCAGCCCCAGCATTTT. It translates to CASSLRLGNQPQHF.

The rearrangement uses TRBV12-5 and TRBJ2-7; TRBD1 is a possible D gene (5 bases). The CDR3 consists of 14 residues. CDR1 and CDR2 (germline): LGHNT, FRNRAP. V was shortened by 6 bases and J by 0 bases, with 12 bases between the two germline ends. The CDR3 region has the DNA TGTGCTAGTGGCCGTGACAGTAGCTCCTACGAGCAGTACTTC. It translates to CASGRDSSSYEQYF.

This clonotype was found a few times. The chain uses TRBV6-2 or TRBV6-3 and TRBJ2-1, with 13 bases that match TRBD2. Trimming at V came to 6 bases and at J to 4 bases, leaving 3 bases not matched to a gene. The CDR3 length is 15 residues. Per germline, CDR1 MNHEY and CDR2 SVGEGT. In DNA, the CDR3 is TGTGCCAGCAGCAGACTAGCGGGGGGTTACAATGAGCAGTTCTTC. Amino acid sequence: CASSRLAGGYNEQFF.

V and J are TRBV6-5 and TRBJ2-3; D call uncertain. This CDR3 is 10 amino acids long. The V gene's germline CDR1 is MNHEY and CDR2 SVGAGI. Trimming stripped 8 bases from V and 2 bases from J, with 2 bases between. This CDR3 is CASLTDTQYF. In nucleotides, the CDR3 is TGTGCCAGCCTCACAGATACGCAGTATTTT.